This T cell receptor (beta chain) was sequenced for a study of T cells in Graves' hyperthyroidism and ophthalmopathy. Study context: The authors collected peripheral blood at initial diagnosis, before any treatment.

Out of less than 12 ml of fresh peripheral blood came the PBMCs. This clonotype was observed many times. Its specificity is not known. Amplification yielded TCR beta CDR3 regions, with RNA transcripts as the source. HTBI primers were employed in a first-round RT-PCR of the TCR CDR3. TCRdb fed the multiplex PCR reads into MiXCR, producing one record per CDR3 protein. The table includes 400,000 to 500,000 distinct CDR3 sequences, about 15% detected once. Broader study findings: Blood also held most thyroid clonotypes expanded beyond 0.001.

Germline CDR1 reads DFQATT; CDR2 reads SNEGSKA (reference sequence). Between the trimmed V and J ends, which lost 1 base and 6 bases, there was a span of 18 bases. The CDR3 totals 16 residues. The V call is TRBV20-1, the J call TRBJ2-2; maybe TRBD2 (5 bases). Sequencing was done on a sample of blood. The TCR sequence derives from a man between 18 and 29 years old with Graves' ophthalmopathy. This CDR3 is CSARAQLSSFPGELFF. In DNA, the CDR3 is TGCAGTGCTAGAGCCCAACTTTCTAGCTTTCCCGGGGAGCTGTTTTTT.